This T cell receptor beta chain was recovered during a study of T cell responses to AZD1222 COVID-19 vaccine (dated by TCRdb to about 2021). In terms of the full investigation: AZD1222 recipients with second doses at about 4 weeks or about 12 weeks were pooled, because spike-specific TCR depth and breadth did not differ between schedules. Enrollment into the trials was organized by age into subgroups of 18-55, 56-69 and 70-plus years, and those subgroups contained about 160, 30 and 59 TCR-sequenced participants, respectively. TCR sequencing was performed for roughly 250 trial participants, of whom around 210 were given two doses of AZD1222 and approximately 25 were given two doses of MenACWY control vaccine.

Regarding this clone: What antigen it recognizes has not been identified. Germline is not matched at one junction end, which may reflect a read error.

According to the study, the label for this sample's time point signals: baseline before first vaccination. Vaccinee samples were obtained from the UK trials COV001 and COV002, which included a single-blind randomized controlled phase 2/3 trial of AZD1222 (ChAdOx1 nCoV-19) in healthy adults. Trial participant PBMC samples were collected at day 0 and day 28 after the second dose for TCRbeta chain sequencing. The CDR3 measures 13 amino acids from cysteine to phenylalanine. Solely the CDR3 DNA is kept, with 39 bases framed from the first base. The germline V gene yields SGHAT for CDR1 and FQNNGV for CDR2. What the authors observed across the whole study: Because no day 14 peak-response samples were available, repertoires were characterized only after the peak T cell response. Conclusions about previously exposed vaccinees are limited, since just 6 or 7 AZD1222 recipients were seropositive for SARS-CoV-2 at baseline. Vaccine-associated CD4 TCRs spanned the whole spike protein, with dominant responses in regions 160-218 and 743-854. Reportedly, close to half of the unique spike-specific TCRs recognized epitopes lying outside the regions that are mutated in the B.1.351 and B.1.1.7 variants. The 56-69-year group was small, and its depth increase did not reach significance, likely because of low power. Most participants were white British and females outnumbered males, and the authors suggested that clonal diversity may have been underestimated. Spike-specific TCR breadth and depth rose significantly after two AZD1222 doses compared with day 0 and with MenACWY recipients.

The CDR3 regions of human TCRbeta chains were analyzed by immunosequencing. The paper's data handling went like this. Repertoire TCRs were matched against a reference library of SARS-CoV-2-specific TCRs generated with the MIRA antigen-specificity platform. Breadth was defined as the fraction of unique TCRs that were SARS-CoV-2-associated. Depth was defined as the fraction of total T cells that were SARS-CoV-2-associated. Using the MIRA data, each spike-specific TCR was mapped to the spike region that the TCR reacts to and placed in a CD4 or CD8 class. Log10-transformed breadth and depth values were compared by one-way ANOVA with Sidak's multiple comparisons tests. Sourced from immuneACCESS, this table was stored by TCRdb with only in-frame sequences that have V and J called. A share of the clones is absent; for the studies checked, an unresolved V gene accounts for under half, and the remainder has no known explanation. That table supplies the V and J calls and clone size; D and trimming were determined from the DNA. This sample holds 100,000 or so clones; around nine tenths were observed only once. 1.3% of the sample lies in the top ten.

This specimen consisted of peripheral blood, obtained on day 0 of AZD1222 vaccination. The receptor comes from an adult in good health. The chain is encoded by TRBV11-2 joined to TRBJ1-2; TRBD1 lines up with 7 middle nucleotides. The CDR3 reads CASSLDLSRDSSF. The sequenced DNA is TGTGCCAGCAGCTTAGATCTTTCCCGGGACAGCTCCTTC.